These T cell receptor beta chains were read from a single sample in a study of cytomegalovirus exposure and HLA in healthy donors. TCRdb's copy holds only in-frame clones and misses some; the assay was immunoSEQ multiplex PCR. The table has 65,000 to 70,000 clones, less than 75% seen once; the top ten hold approximately 11%. What was sequenced was PBMCs. These receptor sequences come from a woman aged 30 to 39 in good health and CMV-seronegative. The CDR3 runs from the conserved cysteine through the conserved F or W. D genes are given only for firm matches. Not all rows give a size; the values are once, few, many and, for expanded clones, a class.

cdr3_nt: TGTGCCAGCATTTACGACGGACAGGGAGGAACCAATGGCTACACCTTC
cdr3_aa: CASIYDGQGGTNGYTF
j_call: TRBJ1-2
v_call: TRBV6-6
d_call: TRBD1
clone_size: -

cdr3_nt: TGTGCCAGCAGCGCCAGGGCCCGGGATGAGCAGTTCTTC
cdr3_aa: CASSARARDEQFF
j_call: TRBJ2-1
v_call: TRBV9
d_call: -
clone_size: -

cdr3_nt: TGTGCCAGCAGCGGCAACAGCCCCAGCTCCTATAATTCACCCCTCCACTTT
cdr3_aa: CASSGNSPSSYNSPLHF
j_call: TRBJ1-6
v_call: TRBV5-6
d_call: -
clone_size: -

cdr3_nt: TGTGCCAGCAGTTTCTCAGGGAGCGACCTCTACGAGCAGTACTTC
cdr3_aa: CASSFSGSDLYEQYF
j_call: TRBJ2-7
v_call: TRBV6-5
d_call: -
clone_size: -

cdr3_nt: TGTGCCAGCAGTTTAGCAGGCAATCAGCCCCAGCATTTT
cdr3_aa: CASSLAGNQPQHF
j_call: TRBJ1-5
v_call: TRBV27
d_call: -
clone_size: once

cdr3_nt: TGTGCCAGCAGCGGAACCGGGACAGGGAAAGCATCGGAGCAGTACTTC
cdr3_aa: CASSGTGTGKASEQYF
j_call: TRBJ2-7
v_call: TRBV5-6
d_call: TRBD1
clone_size: -

cdr3_nt: TGTGCCACTGGCCCGGGACTGCGCACAGATACGCAGTATTTT
cdr3_aa: CATGPGLRTDTQYF
j_call: TRBJ2-3
v_call: TRBV7-2
d_call: -
clone_size: -

cdr3_nt: TGCGCCAGCAGCCCCAGCACGGTAGGGGGAATGGATACGCAGTATTTT
cdr3_aa: CASSPSTVGGMDTQYF
j_call: TRBJ2-3
v_call: TRBV4-3
d_call: -
clone_size: -

cdr3_nt: TGTGCCAGCAGTCCACAGGGATATGAAAAACTGTTTTTT
cdr3_aa: CASSPQGYEKLFF
j_call: TRBJ1-4
v_call: TRBV25-1
d_call: -
clone_size: -

cdr3_nt: TGTGCCAGCAGCAGAGGGGGGACAGGTGAAGCTTTCTTT
cdr3_aa: CASSRGGTGEAFF
j_call: TRBJ1-1
v_call: TRBV9
d_call: TRBD1
clone_size: -

cdr3_nt: TGTGCCAGCAGCTTACCCGCGGAGGTAAGTGAGCAGTTCTTC
cdr3_aa: CASSLPAEVSEQFF
j_call: TRBJ2-1
v_call: TRBV7-8
d_call: -
clone_size: -

cdr3_nt: TGTGCCAGCAGCCTTGGGACAGGGATGACTGAAGCTTTCTTT
cdr3_aa: CASSLGTGMTEAFF
j_call: TRBJ1-1
v_call: TRBV7-2
d_call: TRBD1
clone_size: -

cdr3_nt: TGTGCCAGCTCACCTAGGCTGGCGGGGAGCTCCTACAATGAGCAGTTCTTC
cdr3_aa: CASSPRLAGSSYNEQFF
j_call: TRBJ2-1
v_call: TRBV18
d_call: -
clone_size: -

cdr3_nt: TGTGCCAGCAGCTTCCCAAAATATAATTCACCCCTCCACTTT
cdr3_aa: CASSFPKYNSPLHF
j_call: TRBJ1-6
v_call: TRBV7-9
d_call: -
clone_size: -

cdr3_nt: TGTGCCAGCAGCCCCCCGGTGGGACACTTTTCTGGAAACACCATATATTTT
cdr3_aa: CASSPPVGHFSGNTIYF
j_call: TRBJ1-3
v_call: TRBV7-9
d_call: -
clone_size: -

cdr3_nt: TGTGCCAGCAGCTTTGTCAGGGAGGATTCACCCCTCCACTTT
cdr3_aa: CASSFVREDSPLHF
j_call: TRBJ1-6
v_call: TRBV7-9
d_call: -
clone_size: -

cdr3_nt: TGTGCCAGCAGCCCACTGCTTCAGAACACTGAAGCTTTCTTT
cdr3_aa: CASSPLLQNTEAFF
j_call: TRBJ1-1
v_call: TRBV7-3
d_call: -
clone_size: -

cdr3_nt: TGTGCCAGCAGCTTATCACAGTGGGAGACCCAGTACTTC
cdr3_aa: CASSLSQWETQYF
j_call: TRBJ2-5
v_call: TRBV7-9
d_call: -
clone_size: -

cdr3_nt: TGTGCCAGCAGCTTGGCGACAGGGGGCGCGTATGTGAACACTGAAGCTTTCTTT
cdr3_aa: CASSLATGGAYVNTEAFF
j_call: TRBJ1-1
v_call: TRBV7-6
d_call: TRBD1
clone_size: -

cdr3_nt: TGTGCCAGCAGCCTCAGCAGGGTTAGCTCCTACGAGCAGTACTTC
cdr3_aa: CASSLSRVSSYEQYF
j_call: TRBJ2-7
v_call: TRBV5-4
d_call: -
clone_size: -

cdr3_nt: TGTGCCAGCAGCCTCGGACAGCGTGTGGAGTCTAATGAAAAACTGTTTTTT
cdr3_aa: CASSLGQRVESNEKLFF
j_call: TRBJ1-4
v_call: TRBV5-6
d_call: -
clone_size: -

cdr3_nt: TGCGCCAGCAGCTTGACTGTTCTCCTTGCGAACACCGGGGAGCTGTTTTTT
cdr3_aa: CASSLTVLLANTGELFF
j_call: TRBJ2-2
v_call: TRBV5-1
d_call: -
clone_size: -

cdr3_nt: TGTGCCTGGTTGGGCAGCTTGAACACTGAAGCTTTCTTT
cdr3_aa: CAWLGSLNTEAFF
j_call: TRBJ1-1
v_call: TRBV30
d_call: -
clone_size: once

cdr3_nt: TGTGCCAGCAGCGCCCGGGGGCGGGGGGCCGGGACCGGGGAGCTGTTTTTT
cdr3_aa: CASSARGRGAGTGELFF
j_call: TRBJ2-2
v_call: TRBV2
d_call: TRBD2
clone_size: once

cdr3_nt: TGTGCCTGGAACCCCGCGGGGGGGCCCTACAATGAGCAGTTCTTC
cdr3_aa: CAWNPAGGPYNEQFF
j_call: TRBJ2-1
v_call: TRBV30
d_call: TRBD2
clone_size: -

cdr3_nt: TGTGCCAGCTCACCAGAGACAGCAGTCCCCACTAACTATGGCTACACCTTC
cdr3_aa: CASSPETAVPTNYGYTF
j_call: TRBJ1-2
v_call: TRBV18
d_call: -
clone_size: -

cdr3_nt: TGTGCCAGCAGTTTAACTACAGGGGCCTTCTCTGGGGCCAACGTCCTGACTTTC
cdr3_aa: CASSLTTGAFSGANVLTF
j_call: TRBJ2-6
v_call: TRBV27
d_call: TRBD1
clone_size: -

cdr3_nt: TGTGCCTGGGGTGACAGTGGGCCCCTCCACGAGCAGTACTTC
cdr3_aa: CAWGDSGPLHEQYF
j_call: TRBJ2-7
v_call: TRBV30
d_call: -
clone_size: -

cdr3_nt: TGTGCCAGCAGCCCCTCGGTTGGCGGGGAGCTGTTTTTT
cdr3_aa: CASSPSVGGELFF
j_call: TRBJ2-2
v_call: TRBV7-3
d_call: -
clone_size: -

cdr3_nt: TGCGCCAGCAGCCCGGTTCGCGGGGGGCTTACCATCACAGATACGCAGTATTTT
cdr3_aa: CASSPVRGGLTITDTQYF
j_call: TRBJ2-3
v_call: TRBV4-1
d_call: TRBD2
clone_size: -

cdr3_nt: TGTGCCAGCAGTGACGACAGGTTAAACTATGGCTACACCTTC
cdr3_aa: CASSDDRLNYGYTF
j_call: TRBJ1-2
v_call: TRBV6-4
d_call: -
clone_size: few

cdr3_nt: TGTGCCAGCAGCGGACAGGTTACCGATTCACCCCTCCACTTT
cdr3_aa: CASSGQVTDSPLHF
j_call: TRBJ1-6
v_call: TRBV2
d_call: TRBD1
clone_size: -

cdr3_nt: TGTGCCAGCAGCTCAGGGACAGGGCGACGGGAAAAACTGTTTTTT
cdr3_aa: CASSSGTGRREKLFF
j_call: TRBJ1-4
v_call: TRBV7-9
d_call: TRBD1
clone_size: -

cdr3_nt: TGTGCCACCAGCACCAGGGGTAATTTCGGTGAAAAACTGTTTTTT
cdr3_aa: CATSTRGNFGEKLFF
j_call: TRBJ1-4
v_call: TRBV15
d_call: -
clone_size: once

cdr3_nt: TGTGCCAGCAGCCAAGCGAGACTAGCGGGGGGGCCCGGGGAGCTGTTTTTT
cdr3_aa: CASSQARLAGGPGELFF
j_call: TRBJ2-2
v_call: TRBV4-2
d_call: TRBD2
clone_size: few

cdr3_nt: TGTGCCAGCAGCGCCACTAATAATTCACCCCTCCACTTT
cdr3_aa: CASSATNNSPLHF
j_call: TRBJ1-6
v_call: TRBV7-9
d_call: -
clone_size: -

cdr3_nt: TGTGCCAGCAGTGAGGGAGCGGGGGCGTCGAATGAGCAGTTCTTC
cdr3_aa: CASSEGAGASNEQFF
j_call: TRBJ2-1
v_call: TRBV6-1
d_call: TRBD2
clone_size: many

cdr3_nt: TGTGCCGCAGCCACCGGGACAGGGGGTCACGAGCAGTACTTC
cdr3_aa: CAAATGTGGHEQYF
j_call: TRBJ2-7
v_call: TRBV5-3
d_call: TRBD1
clone_size: -

cdr3_nt: TGTGCCAGCGGAACCGACCAAATAGACAGGGGCGCTAACTATGGCTACACCTTC
cdr3_aa: CASGTDQIDRGANYGYTF
j_call: TRBJ1-2
v_call: TRBV25-1
d_call: TRBD1
clone_size: -

cdr3_nt: TGCGCCAGCAGCTTGACTCCCCGGGAGGTGATGAGCAATGAGCAGTTCTTC
cdr3_aa: CASSLTPREVMSNEQFF
j_call: TRBJ2-1
v_call: TRBV5-1
d_call: TRBD2
clone_size: few

cdr3_nt: TGCGCCAGCAGCCAAGATTGGTGGGGTGCAACTGACTCAACTCCGGGAGGCTACACCTTC
cdr3_aa: CASSQDWWGATDSTPGGYTF
j_call: TRBJ1-2
v_call: TRBV4-1
d_call: -
clone_size: -

cdr3_nt: TGTGCCAGCAGCAGGGGGGCCCCGACGAACAATGAGCAGTTCTTC
cdr3_aa: CASSRGAPTNNEQFF
j_call: TRBJ2-1
v_call: TRBV6-5
d_call: -
clone_size: -